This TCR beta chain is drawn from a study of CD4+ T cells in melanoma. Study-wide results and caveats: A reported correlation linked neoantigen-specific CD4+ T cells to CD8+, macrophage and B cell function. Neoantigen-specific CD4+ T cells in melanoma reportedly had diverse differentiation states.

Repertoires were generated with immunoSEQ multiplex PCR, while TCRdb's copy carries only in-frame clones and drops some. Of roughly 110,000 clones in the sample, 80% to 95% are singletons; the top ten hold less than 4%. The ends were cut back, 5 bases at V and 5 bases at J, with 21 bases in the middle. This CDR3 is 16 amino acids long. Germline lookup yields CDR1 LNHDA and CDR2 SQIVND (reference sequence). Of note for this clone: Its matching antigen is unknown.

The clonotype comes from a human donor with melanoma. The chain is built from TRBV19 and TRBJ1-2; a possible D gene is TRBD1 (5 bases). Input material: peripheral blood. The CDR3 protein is CASSEGPDYPLYGYTF. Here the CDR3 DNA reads TGTGCCAGTAGTGAGGGGCCGGATTACCCTCTTTATGGCTACACCTTC. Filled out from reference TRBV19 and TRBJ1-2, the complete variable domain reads DGGITQSPKYLFRKEGQNVTLSCEQNLNHDAMYWYRQDPGQGLRLIYYSQIVNDFQKGDIAEGYSVSREKKESFPLTVTSAQKNPTAFYLCASSEGPDYPLYGYTFGSGTRLTVV.